This paragraph reports one TCR beta chain. Its antigen is unidentified. The V end was cut by 3 bases, the J end by 4 bases, with 3 bases between. Germline values: CDR1 MDHEN, CDR2 SYDVKM. The CDR3 is made up of 11 amino acids. The data were taken from a study of cytotoxic CD8 clonotypes in ibrutinib-treated CLL. Study-level findings and limits: Clonality increased at ibrutinib response, then returned toward baseline at progression.

Assay: immunoSEQ multiplex PCR; the TCRdb copy retains only in-frame clones and omits some. This table has approximately 53,000 clones, over 65% appearing once. The sample here was PBMCs, taken after 24 months of ibrutinib treatment. The origin of this receptor is a human donor with chronic lymphocytic leukemia. J is TRBJ1-1 and V is TRBV28; D is unresolved. The chain's CDR3 is CASSFATEAFF. The CDR3 DNA reads TGTGCCAGCAGTTTCGCCACTGAAGCTTTCTTT. The complete variable domain, with remaining parts taken from reference TRBV28 and TRBJ1-1, reads DVKVTQSSRYLVKRTGEKVFLECVQDMDHENMFWYRQDPGLGLRLIYFSYDVKMKEKGDIPEGYSVSREKKERFSLILESASTNQTSMYLCASSFATEAFFGQGTRLTVV.